The present TCR beta chain was sequenced within a study of blood T cell repertoires in COVID-19. In the study overall: Acute and convalescent COVID-19 specimens originated in the United States, Italy and Spain.

Assay: immunoSEQ multiplex PCR; the TCRdb copy retains only in-frame clones and omits some. Of a few hundred thousand clones in the sample, 70% to 90% are singletons; the top ten hold approximately 1.9%. Self-reported history from a screening survey and questionnaire set each donor's cohort. V lost 2 bases and J lost 7; bases outside the gene matches: 4. There are 14 residues in the CDR3. Germline loops: CDR1 MDHEN, CDR2 SYDVKM. Sequences were obtained from PBMCs or T cells enriched from blood (not recorded which). The V call is TRBV28, the J call TRBJ1-5, with TRBD1 identical over 8 bases. This sequence was found in a man aged 35 to 55 in a cohort exposed to, infected with or recovered from COVID-19 (not recorded which). The CDR3 loop reads CASSLGTGGQPQHF. The CDR3 DNA is TGTGCCAGCAGTTTAGGGACAGGTGGCCAGCCCCAGCATTTT.